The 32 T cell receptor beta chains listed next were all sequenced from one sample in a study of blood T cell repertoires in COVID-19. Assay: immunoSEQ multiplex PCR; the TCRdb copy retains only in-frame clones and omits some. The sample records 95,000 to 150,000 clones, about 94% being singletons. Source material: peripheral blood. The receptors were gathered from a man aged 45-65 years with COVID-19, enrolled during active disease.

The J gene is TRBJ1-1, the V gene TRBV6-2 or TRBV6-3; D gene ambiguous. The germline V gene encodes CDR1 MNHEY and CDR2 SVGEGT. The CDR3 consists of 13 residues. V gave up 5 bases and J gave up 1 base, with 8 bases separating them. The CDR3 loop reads CASSLYRNTEAFF. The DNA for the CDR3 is TGTGCCAGCAGTCTCTATAGGAACACTGAAGCTTTCTTT.

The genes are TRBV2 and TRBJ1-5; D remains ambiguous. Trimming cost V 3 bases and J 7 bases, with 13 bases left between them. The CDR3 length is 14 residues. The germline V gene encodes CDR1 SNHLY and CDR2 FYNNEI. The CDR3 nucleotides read TGTGCCAGCAGTGAGTCAGGAGGGTGGCAGCCCCAGCATTTT. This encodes CASSESGGWQPQHF. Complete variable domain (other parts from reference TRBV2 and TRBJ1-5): EPEVTQTPSHQVTQMGQEVILRCVPISNHLYFYWYRQILGQKVEFLVSFYNNEISEKSEIFDDQFSVERPDGSNFTLKIRSTKLEDSAMYFCASSESGGWQPQHFGDGTRLSIL.

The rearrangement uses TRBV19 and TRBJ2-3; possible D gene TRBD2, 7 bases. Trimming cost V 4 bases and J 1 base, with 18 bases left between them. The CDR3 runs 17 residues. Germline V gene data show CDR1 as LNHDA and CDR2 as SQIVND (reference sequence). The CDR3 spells CASSKTFRGARTDTQYF. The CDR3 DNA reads TGTGCCAGTAGTAAGACCTTTCGGGGGGCACGCACAGATACGCAGTATTTT. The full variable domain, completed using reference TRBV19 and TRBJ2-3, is DGGITQSPKYLFRKEGQNVTLSCEQNLNHDAMYWYRQDPGQGLRLIYYSQIVNDFQKGDIAEGYSVSREKKESFPLTVTSAQKNPTAFYLCASSKTFRGARTDTQYFGPGTRLTVL.

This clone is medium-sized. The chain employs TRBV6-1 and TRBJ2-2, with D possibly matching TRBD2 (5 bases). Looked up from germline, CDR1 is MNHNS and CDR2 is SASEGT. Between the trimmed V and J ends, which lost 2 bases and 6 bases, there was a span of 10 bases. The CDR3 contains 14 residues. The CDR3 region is CASSESEEAGELFF. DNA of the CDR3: TGTGCCAGCAGTGAAAGCGAGGAGGCCGGGGAGCTGTTTTTT.

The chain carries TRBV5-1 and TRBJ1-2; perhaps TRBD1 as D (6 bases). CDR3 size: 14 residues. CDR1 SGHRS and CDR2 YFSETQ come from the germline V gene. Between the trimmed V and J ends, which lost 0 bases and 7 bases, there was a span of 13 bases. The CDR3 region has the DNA TGCGCCAGCAGCTTGGAACAGGGCTCGATTGGCTACACCTTC. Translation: CASSLEQGSIGYTF.

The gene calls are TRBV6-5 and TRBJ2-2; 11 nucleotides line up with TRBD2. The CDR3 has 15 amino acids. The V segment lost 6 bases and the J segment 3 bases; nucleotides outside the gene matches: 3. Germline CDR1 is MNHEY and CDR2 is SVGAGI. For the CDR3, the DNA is TGTGCCAGCAGCGTACTAGCGGGGGACACCGGGGAGCTGTTTTTT. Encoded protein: CASSVLAGDTGELFF.

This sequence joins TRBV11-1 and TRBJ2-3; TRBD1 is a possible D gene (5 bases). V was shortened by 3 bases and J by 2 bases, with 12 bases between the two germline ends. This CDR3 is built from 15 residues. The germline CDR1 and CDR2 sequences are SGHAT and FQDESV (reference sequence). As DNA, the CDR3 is TGTGCCAGCAGCTTGACTCGCAGGGCCACAGATACGCAGTATTTT. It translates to CASSLTRRATDTQYF.

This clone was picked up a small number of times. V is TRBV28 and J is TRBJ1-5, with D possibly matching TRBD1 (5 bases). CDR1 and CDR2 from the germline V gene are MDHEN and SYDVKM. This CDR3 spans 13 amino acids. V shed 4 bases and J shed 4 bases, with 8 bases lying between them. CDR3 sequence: CASSWGLNQPQHF. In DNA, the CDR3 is TGTGCCAGCAGTTGGGGCTTGAATCAGCCCCAGCATTTT.

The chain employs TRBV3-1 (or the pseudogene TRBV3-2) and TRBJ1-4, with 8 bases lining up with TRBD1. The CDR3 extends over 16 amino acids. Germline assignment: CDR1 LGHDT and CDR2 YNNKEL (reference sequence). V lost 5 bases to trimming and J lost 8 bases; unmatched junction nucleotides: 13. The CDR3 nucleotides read TGTGCCAGCAGCTCTGAAGGACAGGGATTGGAGGAAAAACTGTTTTTT. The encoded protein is CASSSEGQGLEEKLFF.

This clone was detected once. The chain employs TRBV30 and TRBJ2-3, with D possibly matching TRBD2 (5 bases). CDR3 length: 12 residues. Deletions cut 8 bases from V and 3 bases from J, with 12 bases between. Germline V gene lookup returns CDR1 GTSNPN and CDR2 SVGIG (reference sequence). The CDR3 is CAGGSFTDTQYF. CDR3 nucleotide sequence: TGTGCCGGAGGATCATTTACAGATACGCAGTATTTT.

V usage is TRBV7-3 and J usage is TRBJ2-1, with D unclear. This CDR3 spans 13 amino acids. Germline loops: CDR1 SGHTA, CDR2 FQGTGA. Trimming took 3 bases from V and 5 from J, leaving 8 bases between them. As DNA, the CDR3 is TGTGCCAGCAGCTTCTCGTCAGACAATGAGCAGTTCTTC. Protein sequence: CASSFSSDNEQFF.

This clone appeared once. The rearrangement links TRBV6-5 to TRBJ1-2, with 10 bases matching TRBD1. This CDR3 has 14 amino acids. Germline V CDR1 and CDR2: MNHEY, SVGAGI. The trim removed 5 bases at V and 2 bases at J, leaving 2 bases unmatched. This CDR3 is CASSRGQGNYGYTF. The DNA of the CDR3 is TGTGCCAGCAGTCGGGGACAGGGGAACTATGGCTACACCTTC.

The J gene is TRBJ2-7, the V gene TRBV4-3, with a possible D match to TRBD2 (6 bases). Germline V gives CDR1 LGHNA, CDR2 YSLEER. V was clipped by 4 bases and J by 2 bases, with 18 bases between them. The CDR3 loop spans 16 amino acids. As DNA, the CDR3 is TGCGCCAGCAGCCCGGCGGGGACGCCACTTCCCTACGAGCAGTACTTC. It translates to CASSPAGTPLPYEQYF.

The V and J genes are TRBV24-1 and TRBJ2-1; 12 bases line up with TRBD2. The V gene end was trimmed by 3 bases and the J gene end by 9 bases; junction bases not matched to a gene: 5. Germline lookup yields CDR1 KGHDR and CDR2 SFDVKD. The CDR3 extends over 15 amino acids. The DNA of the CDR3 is TGTGCCACCAGTGATCGGGCTAGCGGGAGGGGTGAGCAGTTCTTC. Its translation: CATSDRASGRGEQFF.

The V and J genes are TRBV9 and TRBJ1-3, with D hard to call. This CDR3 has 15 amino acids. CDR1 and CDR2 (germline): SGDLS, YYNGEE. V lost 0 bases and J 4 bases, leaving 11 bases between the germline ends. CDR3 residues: CASSVAGNGGNTIYF. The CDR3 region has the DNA TGTGCCAGCAGCGTAGCGGGTAACGGGGGAAACACCATATATTTT.

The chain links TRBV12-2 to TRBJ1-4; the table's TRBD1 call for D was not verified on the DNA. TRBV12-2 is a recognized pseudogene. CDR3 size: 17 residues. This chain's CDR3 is CASRLARFQGKFEKLFF. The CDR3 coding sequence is TGTGCAAGTCGCTTAGCCAGGTTTCAGGGAAAATTTGAAAAACTGTTTTTT.

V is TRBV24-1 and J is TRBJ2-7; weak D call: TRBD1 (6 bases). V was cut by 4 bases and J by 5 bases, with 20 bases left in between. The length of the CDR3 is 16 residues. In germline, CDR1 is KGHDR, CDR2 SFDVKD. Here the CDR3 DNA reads TGTGCCACCAGTGAGGCCGAAACAGGGTCCTGGCACGAGCAGTACGTC. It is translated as CATSEAETGSWHEQYV.

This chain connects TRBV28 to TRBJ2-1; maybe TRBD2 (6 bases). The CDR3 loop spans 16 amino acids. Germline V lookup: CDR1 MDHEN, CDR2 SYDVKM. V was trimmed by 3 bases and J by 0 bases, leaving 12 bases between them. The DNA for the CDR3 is TGTGCCAGCAGTTTGGGACTGCTGAGCTCCTACAATGAGCAGTTCTTC. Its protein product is CASSLGLLSSYNEQFF.

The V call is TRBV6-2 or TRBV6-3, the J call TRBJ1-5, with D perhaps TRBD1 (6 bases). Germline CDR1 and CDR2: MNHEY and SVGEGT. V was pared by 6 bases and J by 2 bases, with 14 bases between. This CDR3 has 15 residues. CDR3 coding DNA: TGTGCCAGCAGCTCCCGGGGGGCTCGCAATCAGCCCCAGCATTTT. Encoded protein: CASSSRGARNQPQHF.

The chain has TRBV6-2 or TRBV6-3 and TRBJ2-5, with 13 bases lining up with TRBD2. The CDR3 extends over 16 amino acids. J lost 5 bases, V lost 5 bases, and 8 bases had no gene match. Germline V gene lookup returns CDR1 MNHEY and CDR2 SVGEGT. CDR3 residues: CASSRGLAGAWETQYF. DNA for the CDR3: TGTGCCAGCAGTCGCGGACTAGCGGGAGCGTGGGAGACCCAGTACTTC.

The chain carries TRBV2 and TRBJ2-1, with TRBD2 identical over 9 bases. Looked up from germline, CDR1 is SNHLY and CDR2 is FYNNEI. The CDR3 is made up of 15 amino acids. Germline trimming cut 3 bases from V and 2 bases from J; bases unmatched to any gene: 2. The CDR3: CASSEAGGPYNEQFF. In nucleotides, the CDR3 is TGTGCCAGCAGTGAGGCGGGAGGGCCCTACAATGAGCAGTTCTTC.

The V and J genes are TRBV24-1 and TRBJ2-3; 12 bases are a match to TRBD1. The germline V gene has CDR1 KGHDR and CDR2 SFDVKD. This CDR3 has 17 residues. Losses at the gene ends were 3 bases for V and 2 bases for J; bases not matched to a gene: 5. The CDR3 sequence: CATSDARDRGLTDTQYF. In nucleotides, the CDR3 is TGTGCCACCAGTGATGCCCGGGACAGGGGGCTCACAGATACGCAGTATTTT.

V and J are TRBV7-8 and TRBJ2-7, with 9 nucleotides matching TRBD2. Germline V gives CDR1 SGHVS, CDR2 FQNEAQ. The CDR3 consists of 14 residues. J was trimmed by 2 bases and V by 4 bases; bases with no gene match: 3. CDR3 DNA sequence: TGTGCCAGCAGCTCGACTAGCGGTGCCTACGAGCAGTACTTC. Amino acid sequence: CASSSTSGAYEQYF.

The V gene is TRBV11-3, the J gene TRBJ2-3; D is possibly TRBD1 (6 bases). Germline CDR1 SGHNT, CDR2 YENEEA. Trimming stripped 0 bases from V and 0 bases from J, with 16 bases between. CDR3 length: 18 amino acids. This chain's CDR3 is CASSLERQGNPSTDTQYF. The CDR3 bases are TGTGCCAGCAGCTTAGAGAGGCAGGGGAACCCTAGCACAGATACGCAGTATTTT.

The CDR3 loop reads CASSLKGMETQYF. CDR3 DNA: TGTGCCAGCAGCTTGAAGGGGATGGAGACCCAGTACTTC. J is TRBJ2-5 and V is TRBV5-6; D may be TRBD1 (5 bases). The V gene lost 1 base and the J gene lost 5 bases, with 9 bases spanning the gap. The length of the CDR3 is 13 residues. The germline V gene has CDR1 SGHDT and CDR2 YYEEEE.

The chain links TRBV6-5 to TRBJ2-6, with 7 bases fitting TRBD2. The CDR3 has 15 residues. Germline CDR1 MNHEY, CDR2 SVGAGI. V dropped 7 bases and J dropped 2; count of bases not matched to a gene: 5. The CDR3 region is CASTRGVPGANVLTF. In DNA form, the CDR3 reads TGTGCCAGCACCCGGGGGGTCCCTGGGGCCAACGTCCTGACTTTC.

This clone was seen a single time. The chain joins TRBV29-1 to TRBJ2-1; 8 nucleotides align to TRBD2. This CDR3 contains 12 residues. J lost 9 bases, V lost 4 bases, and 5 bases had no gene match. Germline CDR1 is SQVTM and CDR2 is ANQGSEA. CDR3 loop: CSVGTSFGEQFF. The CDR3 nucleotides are TGCAGCGTTGGGACTAGCTTCGGTGAGCAGTTCTTC.

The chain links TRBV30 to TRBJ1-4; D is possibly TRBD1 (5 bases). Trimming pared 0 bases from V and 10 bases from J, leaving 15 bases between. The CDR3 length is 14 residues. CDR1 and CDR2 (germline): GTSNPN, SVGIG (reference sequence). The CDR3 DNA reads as TGTGCCTGGAGTGTAAGGAGGGGAGAAGGAAAACTGTTTTTT. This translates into CAWSVRRGEGKLFF. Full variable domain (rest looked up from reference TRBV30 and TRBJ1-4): SQTIHQWPATLVQPVGSPLSLECTVEGTSNPNLYWYRQAAGRGLQLLFYSVGIGQISSEVPQNLSASRPQDRQFILSSKKLLLSDSGFYLCAWSVRRGEGKLFFGSGTQLSVL.

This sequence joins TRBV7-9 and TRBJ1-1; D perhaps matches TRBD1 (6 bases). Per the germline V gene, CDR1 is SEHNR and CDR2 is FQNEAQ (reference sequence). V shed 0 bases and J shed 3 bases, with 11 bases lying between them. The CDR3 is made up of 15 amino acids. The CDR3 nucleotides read TGTGCCAGCAGCTTAGCCGAGGGGGTTCACACTGAAGCTTTCTTT. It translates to CASSLAEGVHTEAFF.

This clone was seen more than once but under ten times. Here the CDR3 reads CASSLGLSGNTIYF. The CDR3 DNA sequence: TGTGCCAGCAGCTTAGGGCTCTCTGGAAACACCATATATTTT. V and J are TRBV7-2 and TRBJ1-3; D gene unclear. CDR3 length: 14 residues. The ends were cut back, 1 base at V and 0 bases at J, with 4 bases in the middle. Germline values: CDR1 SGHTA, CDR2 FQGNSA.

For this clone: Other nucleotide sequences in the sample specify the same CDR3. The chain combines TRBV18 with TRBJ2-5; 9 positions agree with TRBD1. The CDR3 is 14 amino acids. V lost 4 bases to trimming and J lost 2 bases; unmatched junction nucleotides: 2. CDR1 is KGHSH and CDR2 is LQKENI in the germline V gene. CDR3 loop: CASSQDRGQETQYF. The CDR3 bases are TGTGCCAGCTCACAGGACAGGGGTCAAGAGACCCAGTACTTC. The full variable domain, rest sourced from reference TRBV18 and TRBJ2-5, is NAGVMQNPRHLVRRRGQEARLRCSPMKGHSHVYWYRQLPEEGLKFMVYLQKENIIDESGMPKERFSAEFPKEGPSILRIQQVVRGDSAAYFCASSQDRGQETQYFGPGTRLLVL.

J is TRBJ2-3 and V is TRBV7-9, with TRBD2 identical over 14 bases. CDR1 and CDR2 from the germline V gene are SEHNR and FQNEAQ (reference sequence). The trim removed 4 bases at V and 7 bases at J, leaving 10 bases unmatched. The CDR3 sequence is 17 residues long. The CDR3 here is CASSSRGLAGEGYTQYF. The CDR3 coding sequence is TGTGCCAGCAGCTCTCGGGGACTAGCGGGGGAAGGATATACGCAGTATTTT.